This T cell receptor beta chain was sequenced for a study of radiotherapy plus CTLA-4 blockade in lung cancer. Overall study: Objective responses were observed in 15% to 20% of patients, and disease control was achieved by around 31%. Whole-study results and caveats: Peripheral blood showed expansion of tumor-derived TCR clones after radiotherapy and ipilimumab. Early blood T cell clone dynamics reportedly forecast response best, with interferon-beta.

On this clone itself: As yet, its antigen is unknown.

Patients in the study, people with chemo-refractory metastatic non-small-cell lung cancer, received focal radiation plus ipilimumab CTLA-4 blockade. J lost 0 bases, V lost 4 bases, and 23 bases had no gene match. This CDR3 region has 22 residues. Germline V gene data show CDR1 as KGHSH and CDR2 as LQKENI. Generated by immunoSEQ multiplex PCR, the TCRdb table keeps only in-frame clones and is missing some. The profile shows 70,000 to 85,000 clones, roughly 74% of them singletons. The J gene is TRBJ1-2, the V gene TRBV18, with 10 bases lining up with TRBD1. This TCR was sampled from a human donor with non-small cell lung cancer whose response to radiotherapy plus ipilimumab could not be evaluated. This specimen was peripheral blood, taken from a patient treated with radiotherapy plus ipilimumab. CDR3 amino acids: CASSRLPGQGLPTHSANYGYTF. DNA of the CDR3: TGTGCCAGCTCACGACTTCCGGGACAGGGGCTCCCGACCCACTCAGCTAACTATGGCTACACCTTC. The full variable domain, rest sourced from reference TRBV18 and TRBJ1-2, is NAGVMQNPRHLVRRRGQEARLRCSPMKGHSHVYWYRQLPEEGLKFMVYLQKENIIDESGMPKERFSAEFPKEGPSILRIQQVVRGDSAAYFCASSRLPGQGLPTHSANYGYTFGSGTRLTVV.